This TCR beta chain was documented in a study of T cell repertoires in cytomegalovirus infection. About this clonotype itself: Its antigen remains unknown.

Germline CDR1 reads SEHNR; CDR2 reads FQNEAQ (reference sequence). V was shortened by 4 bases and J by 3 bases, with 13 bases between the two germline ends. The CDR3 sequence is 14 residues long. Study-level findings and limits: The ex vivo response showed dominance by HLA-C-restricted CMV-specific TCR beta clonotypes.

TCRdb re-called the reads through MiXCR, storing one row per CDR3 protein. The table records fewer than 950,000 distinct CDR3 sequences, 30% to 35% of them present only once. This receptor was obtained from a human donor in good health (CMV status not recorded). Some clones in this sample may be carry-over from other donors' samples. This sample comprised cultured CD8+ T cells from PBMCs, obtained from culture after CMV antigen stimulation. The chain employs TRBV7-9 and TRBJ2-7; the D gene is possibly TRBD1 (6 bases). Here the CDR3 reads CASSSPQGDYEQYV. The CDR3 DNA reads as TGTGCCAGCAGCTCCCCACAGGGAGACTACGAGCAGTACGTC.